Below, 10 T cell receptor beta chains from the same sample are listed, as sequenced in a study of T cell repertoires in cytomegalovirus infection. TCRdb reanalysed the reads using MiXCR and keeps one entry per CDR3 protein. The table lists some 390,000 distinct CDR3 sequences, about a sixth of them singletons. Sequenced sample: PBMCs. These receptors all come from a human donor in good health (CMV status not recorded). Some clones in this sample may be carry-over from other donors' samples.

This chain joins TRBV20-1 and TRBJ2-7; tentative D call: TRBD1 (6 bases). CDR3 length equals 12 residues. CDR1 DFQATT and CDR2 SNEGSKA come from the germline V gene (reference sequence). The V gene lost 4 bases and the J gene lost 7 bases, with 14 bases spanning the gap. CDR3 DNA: TGCAGTGCTACTACAGGGTATGGGGAGCAGTACTTC. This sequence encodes CSATTGYGEQYF.

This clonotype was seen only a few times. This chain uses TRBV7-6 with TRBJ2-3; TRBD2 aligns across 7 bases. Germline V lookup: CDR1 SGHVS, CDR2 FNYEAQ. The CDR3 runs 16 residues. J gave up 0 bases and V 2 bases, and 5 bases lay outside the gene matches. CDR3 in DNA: TGTGCCAGCAGCTTACTGGGGGGGAGAAGCACAGATACGCAGTATTTT. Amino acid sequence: CASSLLGGRSTDTQYF.

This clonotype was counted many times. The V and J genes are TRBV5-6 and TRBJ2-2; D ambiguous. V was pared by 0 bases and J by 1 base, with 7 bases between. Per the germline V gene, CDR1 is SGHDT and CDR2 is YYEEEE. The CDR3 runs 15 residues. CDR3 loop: CASSLGRVNTGELFF. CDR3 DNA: TGTGCCAGCAGCTTGGGAAGGGTGAACACCGGGGAGCTGTTTTTT.

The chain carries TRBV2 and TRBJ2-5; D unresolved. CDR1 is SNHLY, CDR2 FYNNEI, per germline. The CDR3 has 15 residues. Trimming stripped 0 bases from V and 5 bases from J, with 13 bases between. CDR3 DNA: TGTGCCAGCAGTGAAGCGCTATTTATGTGGGAGACCCAGTACTTC. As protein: CASSEALFMWETQYF. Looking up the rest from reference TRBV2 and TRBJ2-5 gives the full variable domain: EPEVTQTPSHQVTQMGQEVILRCVPISNHLYFYWYRQILGQKVEFLVSFYNNEISEKSEIFDDQFSVERPDGSNFTLKIRSTKLEDSAMYFCASSEALFMWETQYFGPGTRLLVL.

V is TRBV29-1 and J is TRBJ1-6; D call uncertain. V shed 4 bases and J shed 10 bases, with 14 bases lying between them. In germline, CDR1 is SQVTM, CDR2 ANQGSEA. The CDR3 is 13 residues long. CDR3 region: CSVAWTPNSPLHF. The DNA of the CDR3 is TGCAGCGTTGCTTGGACCCCTAACTCACCCCTCCACTTT.

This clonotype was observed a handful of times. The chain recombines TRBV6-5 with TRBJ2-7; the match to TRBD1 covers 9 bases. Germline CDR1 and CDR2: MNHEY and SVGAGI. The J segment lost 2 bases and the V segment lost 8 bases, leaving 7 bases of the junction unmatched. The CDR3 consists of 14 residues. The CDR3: CASARDRETYEQYF. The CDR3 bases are TGTGCCAGCGCGAGGGACAGGGAGACCTACGAGCAGTACTTC.

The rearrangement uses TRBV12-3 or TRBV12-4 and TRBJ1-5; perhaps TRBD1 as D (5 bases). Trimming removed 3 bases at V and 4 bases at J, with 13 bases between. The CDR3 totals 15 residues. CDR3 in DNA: TGTGCCAGCAGTTTCAGGGAGGTTCGAAATCAGCCCCAGCATTTT. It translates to CASSFREVRNQPQHF.

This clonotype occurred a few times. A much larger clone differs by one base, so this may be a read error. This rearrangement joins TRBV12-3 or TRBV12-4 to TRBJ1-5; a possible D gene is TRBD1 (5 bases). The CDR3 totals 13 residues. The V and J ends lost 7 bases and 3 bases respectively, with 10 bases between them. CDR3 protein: CASNPGVNQPQHF. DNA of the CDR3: TGTGCCAGCAACCCGGGGGTCAATCAGCCCCAGCATTTT.

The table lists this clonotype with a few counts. DNA for the CDR3: TGCAGTGCTAGCGCCCTTACTAGCGGGGACAATGAGCAGTTCTTC. It yields the protein CSASALTSGDNEQFF. The rearrangement uses TRBV20-1 and TRBJ2-1, with 10 bases lining up with TRBD2. Germline CDR1 DFQATT, CDR2 SNEGSKA (reference sequence). Germline trimming cut 3 bases from V and 5 bases from J; bases unmatched to any gene: 7. The CDR3 has 15 amino acids.

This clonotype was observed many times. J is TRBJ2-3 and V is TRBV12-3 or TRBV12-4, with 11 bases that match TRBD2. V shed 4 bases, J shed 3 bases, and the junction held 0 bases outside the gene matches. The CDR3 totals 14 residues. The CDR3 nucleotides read TGTGCCAGCAGTTGGACTAGCGGGACAGATACGCAGTATTTT. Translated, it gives CASSWTSGTDTQYF.